This T cell receptor beta chain derives from a study of tumor-infiltrating lymphocytes in primary liver carcinoma. Priming with a constant-region primer yielded TCR beta cDNA from around 0.45 ug total RNA. Three rounds of nested multiplex PCR with slightly modified ARM-PCR produced TCR beta libraries. The two initial PCR rounds, roughly 11 cycles each, used TRBV1-TRBV30 forward and C-beta reverse primers. One entry per CDR3 protein, called by TCRdb with MiXCR from the multiplex PCR reads. The data show almost 55,000 distinct CDR3 sequences, about three quarters seen once. This clonotype was counted ten times or more. Germline values: CDR1 SEHNR, CDR2 FQNEAQ (reference sequence). The germline V and J ends were trimmed by 8 bases and 6 bases, with 16 bases remaining between them. The CDR3 consists of 14 residues. Each 20-30 mg portion of unsorted bulk tissue served as the source for co-extraction of RNA and DNA.

J is TRBJ1-4 and V is TRBV7-9; no clear D. This receptor was identified in a man aged 35 to 55 with primary liver carcinoma and hepatitis B virus infection. Sequenced material: liver tumor tissue from sampling region 2. As to subset: tumor region T2, inferior pole. In DNA form, the CDR3 reads TGTGCCAGCGGCGTAGGAGGGATGGATGAAAAACTGTTTTTT. Encoded protein: CASGVGGMDEKLFF.